This T cell receptor beta chain was sequenced for a study of T-cell memory formation after mild COVID-19. Study context: Largely, the TCR clusters proved donor specific.

Details on this clonotype: The target antigen is unknown.

Study conclusions and caveats: Day 15 to 85 contractors were CD4/CD8 balanced; later expanders leaned CD4+. Largely, contracting CD4+ clones fell within CM and EM, and contracting CD8+ clones within EMRA. Some SARS-CoV-2-responding clones were already detected in memory before infection.

TCRdb re-called the 5' RACE reads through MiXCR, storing one row per CDR3 protein. The sample consists of about 110,000 distinct CDR3 sequences, 15% to 20% of them appearing once. Between the trimmed V and J ends, which lost 1 base and 13 bases, there was a span of 9 bases. The CDR3 is 12 residues long. Germline lookup yields CDR1 SGHRS and CDR2 YFSETQ. The specimen was PBMCs or a T cell subset sorted from them (not recorded which). The TCR originated in a man aged 18 to 29 who had mild COVID-19 (a few samples of this study predate the infection). Cell type and time point are not known. The gene calls are TRBV5-1 and TRBJ1-6; D gene unclear. The CDR3 DNA sequence: TGCGCCAGCAGCTTGCCCGGAGGGCCCCTCCACTTT. Amino acids: CASSLPGGPLHF.